This TCR beta chain stems from a study of T cells after posttransplantation cyclophosphamide (dated by TCRdb to 2016 to 2018). In terms of the full investigation: The study tracked T cell repertoire reconstitution by TRB sequencing after myeloablative bone marrow transplantation using posttransplantation cyclophosphamide as GVHD prophylaxis. Samples from roughly 35 PTCy-treated patients, along with samples from some 15 of their related bone marrow donors, underwent antigen receptor sequencing. Blood from all 35 or so PTCy patients with 1-year posttransplant specimens was subjected to TRB sequencing. In 3 patients, TRB sequencing was also performed on up to 3 more blood samples taken 2 to 5.2 years after transplant, and in a handful of patients, pretransplant blood was also TRB-sequenced. Because TRA and TRB clonality correlated tightly in 8 to 10 samples, the subsequent TCR analyses were limited to TRB only. Public TRB sequences were queried against a database of over 3,600 sequences associated with responses to pathogens, tumor antigens, self-antigens and alloantigens.

PTCy-treated patients were drawn from a prospective multi-institutional clinical trial. Peripheral blood and bone marrow mononuclear cells were isolated by Ficoll-Hypaque density centrifugation and cryopreserved. TRB sequencing was run on genomic DNA with either the immunoSEQ assay at survey resolution or the hsTCRB kit. On the authors' methods: The immunoSEQ software was used for initial read processing, and the LymphoSeq R package was used for repertoire analyses. Clonality was calculated as 1 minus normalized Shannon entropy, and the Gini coefficient was also calculated for each TRB dataset. Phenotypes of unsorted samples were inferred by mapping TRB sequences from sorted subsets of the recipient or donor onto the same recipient's unsorted samples. TCRdb stores this immuneACCESS table with in-frame sequences only. Part of the clones is absent; in the studies checked, under half of the shortfall reflects unresolved V genes, and no reason is known for the rest. The V and J calls and clone size come from that table; D and trimming were worked out from the DNA. This sample is represented by some 53,000 clones; just over 85% of them were singletons. The ten biggest clones cover approximately 2.8% of the sample.

Results the study describes overall, beyond this receptor: Donor-recipient similarity was low at 1-2 months but increased during the first year, and donor CD8+ memory clones often dominated later blood repertoires. The TRB repertoires of T cells infiltrating skin or the GI tract showed only limited overlap with the TRB repertoires found in blood. Across a few dozen patients, TRB clonality was highly associated with recipient CMV seropositivity and CMV reactivation, and diversity in PTCy patients was similar to diversity in CNI/methotrexate controls.

In the case of this clone: Its antigen specificity is not known. Qualities for individual bases were not recorded, and no much larger clone is one base off.

Relative to germline, V is missing 6 bases and J is missing 14 bases, with 10 bases of the junction outside any gene match. There are 13 amino acids in the CDR3, from cysteine to phenylalanine inclusive. The entry retains the CDR3 DNA only, 39 bases that are in frame from base 1. CDR1 and CDR2, looked up from the germline V gene (reference sequence), are GTSNPN and SVGIG. The sample consisted of PBMCs. The receptor was isolated from a man younger than 45 with a blood cancer, CMV-positive, and with a related stem cell donor. The V and J genes are TRBV30 and TRBJ2-1; 13 central nucleotides agree with TRBD2. The DNA sequence is given as TGTGCCTGCAGGACTAGCGGGGGTTCAAATGAGTTCTTC. Its protein product is CACRTSGGSNEFF. Full variable domain (CDR3 extended with the reference TRBV30 and TRBJ2-1 proteins): SQTIHQWPATLVQPVGSPLSLECTVEGTSNPNLYWYRQAAGRGLQLLFYSVGIGQISSEVPQNLSASRPQDRQFILSSKKLLLSDSGFYLCACRTSGGSNEFFGPGTRLTVL.